This entry concerns a single T cell receptor beta chain. The entry originates in a study of blood T cell repertoires in COVID-19. At the level of the study: T cells, B-cell-depleted T cells, or PBMCs supplied cDNA or gDNA.

The trim removed 7 bases at V and 2 bases at J, leaving 5 bases unmatched. The length of the CDR3 is 13 residues. Per germline, CDR1 SQVTM and CDR2 ANQGSEA. Study processing details: Counts of nucleated cells, estimated from reference gene primer amplification, were obtained. Assay used: immunoSEQ multiplex PCR; TCRdb lists only in-frame clones, some missing. For V, J and clone size, that table is used; D and trimming come from the DNA. The sample gives some 150,000 clones, about 86% of which show up once; 1.5% to 1.9% is in the top ten. Sequenced sample: peripheral blood. J is TRBJ1-2 and V is TRBV29-1, with 9 bases fitting TRBD1. The source of this sequence is a woman aged 60-75 years with acute or convalescent COVID-19. CDR3 residues: CSGFGTGNYGYTF. In nucleotides, the CDR3 is TGCAGCGGCTTTGGGACAGGGAACTATGGCTACACCTTC. The full variable domain, completed using reference TRBV29-1 and TRBJ1-2, is SAVISQKPSRDICQRGTSLTIQCQVDSQVTMMFWYRQQPGQSLTLIATANQGSEATYESGFVIDKFPISRPNLTFSTLTVSNMSPEDSSIYLCSGFGTGNYGYTFGSGTRLTVV.